This TCR beta chain was profiled in a study of blood T cell repertoires in COVID-19. Using immunoSEQ multiplex PCR, the repertoire was profiled, and TCRdb retains in-frame clones only, with some absent. The sample has under 250,000 clones; roughly 86% are singletons. The CDR3 extends over 15 amino acids. The V gene lost 7 bases and the J gene lost 5 bases, with 17 bases spanning the gap. CDR1 MGHDK and CDR2 SYGVNS come from the germline V gene. The sample was peripheral blood. The V and J genes are TRBV25-1 and TRBJ2-2; D is possibly TRBD1 (7 bases). This TCR was recovered from a woman older than 75 with COVID-19, enrolled during active disease. CDR3 coding DNA: TGTGCCAGCACCAACCAGGGGGGCCGGACCGGGGAGCTGTTTTTT. The encoded protein is CASTNQGGRTGELFF.